This T cell receptor (beta chain) derives from a study of beta chain features in type 1 diabetes. cDNA synthesis used the whole RNA isolate, giving expressed TCRB sequences. The protocol was immunoSEQ multiplex PCR, while the TCRdb copy is restricted to in-frame clones and leaves out a portion. The sample includes 130,000 to 150,000 clones, 10% to 15% of them seen just once. Cells sorted by CD45RO/CCR7/CD25/CD127/CD95/CD27 comprised CD4+ naive, central memory, regulatory and stem cell-like memory cells. Study-wide findings and caveats: Cells expressing TCR highly could be over-represented by cDNA sequencing. Although PCR might favor shorter templates, it would do so equally in patients and controls. Within each of all four CD4+ subsets, Type 1 diabetes patients had TCRB CDR3s that were moderately but significantly shorter. In comparison with healthy donors, patients had naive, central memory and Treg TCRB repertoires that appeared more similar.

CDR1 and CDR2 (germline): SNHLY, FYNNEI. The CDR3 has 14 amino acids. Trimming took 3 bases from V and 4 from J; bases not matched to a gene: 2. In the case of this clone: The antigen is unknown.

Sequenced material: central memory CD4+ T cells from blood. The origin of this receptor is a man aged 18-30 years with type 1 diabetes. V gene TRBV2 combines with J gene TRBJ1-5, with 8 bases identical to TRBD1. CDR3 loop: CASSEDRDNQPQHF. The CDR3 DNA follows: TGTGCCAGCAGTGAGGACAGGGATAATCAGCCCCAGCATTTT.